A single sample gave rise to the 28 T cell receptor beta chains below, sequenced in a study of T cells in narcolepsy. TCRdb keeps only in-frame clones here, not all; method: immunoSEQ multiplex PCR. Among tens of thousands of clones listed, approximately 78% were seen once. The sample consisted of CD45RA- memory CD4+ T cells from PBMCs. Every receptor here comes from a human donor with narcolepsy.

This clone was observed once. The V call is TRBV6-6, the J call TRBJ1-1, with D hard to call. This CDR3 contains 13 residues. Germline loops: CDR1 MNHNY, CDR2 SVGAGI (reference sequence). Trimming pared 6 bases from V and 3 bases from J, leaving 11 bases between. The CDR3 bases are TGTGCCAGCAGGCTACAGAGAGACACTGAAGCTTTCTTT. This encodes CASRLQRDTEAFF.

This clone was counted once. The rearrangement uses TRBV7-9 and TRBJ1-5; TRBD1 matches 7 bases. V dropped 3 bases and J dropped 4; count of bases not matched to a gene: 6. The CDR3 spans 15 residues. Looked up from germline, CDR1 is SEHNR and CDR2 is FQNEAQ (reference sequence). CDR3 in amino acids: CASSFEGAPNQPQHF. As DNA, the CDR3 is TGTGCCAGCAGCTTCGAGGGGGCTCCGAATCAGCCCCAGCATTTT. The entire variable domain, with the rest obtained from reference TRBV7-9 and TRBJ1-5, is as follows: DTGVSQNPRHKITKRGQNVTFRCDPISEHNRLYWYRQTLGQGPEFLTYFQNEAQLEKSRLLSDRFSAERPKGSFSTLEIQRTEQGDSAMYLCASSFEGAPNQPQHFGDGTRLSIL.

V and J are TRBV7-8 and TRBJ2-7; maybe TRBD1 (6 bases). The V and J ends lost 3 bases and 1 base respectively, with 13 bases between them. The CDR3 loop spans 15 amino acids. Germline-derived CDR1 and CDR2 are SGHVS and FQNEAQ. The CDR3 DNA reads as TGTGCCAGCAGCTTGTCTTTCCAGGGGTCCTACGAGCAGTACTTC. It is translated as CASSLSFQGSYEQYF.

J is TRBJ2-6 and V is TRBV29-1; D is ambiguous. Trimming shortened V by 7 bases and J by 4 bases, and 11 bases separated the two germline ends. Germline CDR1 SQVTM, CDR2 ANQGSEA. The CDR3 consists of 13 residues. The CDR3 nucleotides are TGCAGCGCTGAGACTGGGGGGGCCAACGTCCTGACTTTC. Translated: CSAETGGANVLTF.

This clone was recorded once. This rearrangement joins TRBV6-6 to TRBJ2-3; TRBD1 might be the D (6 bases). The CDR3 has 14 amino acids. Germline assignment: CDR1 MNHNY and CDR2 SVGAGI (reference sequence). Trimming shortened V by 5 bases and J by 4 bases, and 13 bases separated the two germline ends. DNA for the CDR3: TGTGCCAGCAGTCCCGACCAGGGGCCAGATACGCAGTATTTT. Translating gives CASSPDQGPDTQYF.

This clone was observed a single time. This sequence joins TRBV19 and TRBJ2-2; no definite D call. The CDR3 length is 16 residues. V shed 3 bases and J shed 1 base, with 12 bases lying between them. The germline gives CDR1 LNHDA, CDR2 SQIVND (reference sequence). In nucleotides, the CDR3 is TGTGCCAGTAGTATCTCCTCCCTCCAGAACACCGGGGAGCTGTTTTTT. Translated: CASSISSLQNTGELFF.

The chain carries TRBV7-9 and TRBJ2-5; possible D gene TRBD2, 6 bases. V was shortened by 4 bases and J by 1 base, with 10 bases between the two germline ends. Germline CDR1 SEHNR, CDR2 FQNEAQ (reference sequence). CDR3 length: 14 amino acids. The CDR3 DNA is TGTGCCAGCAGCTCGATCGGGGGCCAAGAGACCCAGTACTTC. This gives the protein CASSSIGGQETQYF.

V gene TRBV19 combines with J gene TRBJ2-2; the D gene is possibly TRBD1 (6 bases). The CDR3 spans 17 residues. Germline CDR1 LNHDA, CDR2 SQIVND (reference sequence). With 5 bases removed from V and 3 bases from J, the gap between germline ends came to 19 bases. The CDR3 region is CASSPRGRGFDTGELFF. The CDR3 nucleotides are TGTGCCAGTAGTCCCCGGGGCAGGGGATTTGACACCGGGGAGCTGTTTTTT. Full variable domain (missing parts from reference TRBV19 and TRBJ2-2): DGGITQSPKYLFRKEGQNVTLSCEQNLNHDAMYWYRQDPGQGLRLIYYSQIVNDFQKGDIAEGYSVSREKKESFPLTVTSAQKNPTAFYLCASSPRGRGFDTGELFFGEGSRLTVL.

This chain joins TRBV5-1 and TRBJ2-7; perhaps D is TRBD1 or TRBD2 (5 bases each). This CDR3 has 14 residues. Trimming removed 4 bases at V and 0 bases at J, with 11 bases between. The germline V gene encodes CDR1 SGHRS and CDR2 YFSETQ. The CDR3 nucleotides are TGCGCCAGCAGCCGGGACCCCAGCTCCTACGAGCAGTACTTC. Amino acid sequence: CASSRDPSSYEQYF.

Points on this clone: At one end the junction does not follow the germline gene, possibly because of a read error. The chain's CDR3 is CASSLPSPSDEQYF. The CDR3 nucleotides are TGCGCCAGCAGCTTGCCGTCCCCCTCCGACGAGCAGTACTTC. The chain employs TRBV5-1 and TRBJ2-7; D unclear. The CDR3 has 14 residues. The germline V gene encodes CDR1 SGHRS and CDR2 YFSETQ.

V and J are TRBV7-3 and TRBJ2-1; a weak D match, TRBD2 (5 bases). The CDR3 loop spans 13 amino acids. Looked up from germline, CDR1 is SGHTA and CDR2 is FQGTGA. Trimming left V 3 bases short and J 10 bases short, with 13 bases between. In DNA form, the CDR3 reads TGTGCCAGCAGCTTGGTCCCAACTAGGGAGCAGTTCTTC. Its translation is CASSLVPTREQFF.

This rearrangement joins TRBV28 to TRBJ2-3; D is tentatively TRBD1 or TRBD2 (5 bases each). The V end was cut by 8 bases, the J end by 2 bases, with 14 bases between. In germline, CDR1 is MDHEN, CDR2 SYDVKM. CDR3 size: 14 residues. The CDR3 is CASGQPGSTDTQYF. The CDR3 region has the DNA TGTGCCAGCGGACAACCGGGATCCACAGATACGCAGTATTTT.

V usage is TRBV6-5 and J usage is TRBJ1-2; 7 nucleotides match TRBD1. CDR1 and CDR2 (germline): MNHEY, SVGAGI. V lost 10 bases to trimming and J lost 5 bases; unmatched junction nucleotides: 7. The length of the CDR3 is 12 residues. The CDR3 sequence: CATTSQGYGYTF. The CDR3 DNA is TGTGCCACCACCTCACAGGGGTATGGCTACACCTTC.

CDR3 amino acids: CASSDNRGYTF. CDR3 coding DNA: TGTGCCAGCAGCGATAACCGGGGCTACACCTTC. The J gene is TRBJ1-2, the V gene TRBV7-8; no firm D call. The CDR3 sequence is 11 residues long. CDR1 and CDR2 from the germline V gene are SGHVS and FQNEAQ. Trimming cost V 5 bases and J 8 bases, with 9 bases left between them.

V usage is TRBV2 and J usage is TRBJ1-4, with a tentative D call TRBD1 (5 bases). The CDR3 has 16 residues. Germline CDR1 and CDR2: SNHLY and FYNNEI. Trimming took 2 bases from V and 3 from J, leaving 13 bases between them. CDR3 in amino acids: CASSESRGLSNEKLFF. CDR3 DNA: TGTGCCAGCAGTGAATCTCGGGGACTGTCTAATGAAAAACTGTTTTTT.

The V call is TRBV19, the J call TRBJ2-1, with D perhaps TRBD1 or TRBD2 (5 bases each). The CDR3 has 15 amino acids. Germline assignment: CDR1 LNHDA and CDR2 SQIVND (reference sequence). Trimming removed 6 bases from V and 0 bases from J, with 12 bases in between. The CDR3, as DNA: TGTGCCAGTAGCCCCTCAGGGAGCTCCTACAATGAGCAGTTCTTC. Protein sequence: CASSPSGSSYNEQFF.

The chain carries TRBV7-8 and TRBJ1-1; 8 positions agree with TRBD1. The germline CDR1 and CDR2 sequences are SGHVS and FQNEAQ. The length of the CDR3 is 15 residues. The J segment lost 0 bases and the V segment lost 5 bases, leaving 5 bases of the junction unmatched. CDR3 in DNA: TGTGCCAGCAGCCTGTGGGACAGGATGAACACTGAAGCTTTCTTT. This encodes CASSLWDRMNTEAFF.

The chain joins TRBV7-1 to TRBJ1-5; 9 bases map to TRBD1. TRBV7-1 is noted as an ORF with a role that remains uncertain. J gave up 10 bases and V 4 bases, and 5 bases lay outside the gene matches. This CDR3 is 13 amino acids long. CDR3 sequence (DNA): TGTGCCAGCAGCTTTGGGACAGGGACCCCCCAGCATTTT. Its translation is CASSFGTGTPQHF.

The V gene is TRBV5-5, the J gene TRBJ2-2; D remains unclear. This CDR3 is 16 amino acids long. The germline gives CDR1 SGHKS, CDR2 YYEKEE (reference sequence). The V and J ends lost 3 bases and 4 bases respectively, with 16 bases between them. The CDR3 sequence is CASSSRTATTTGELFF. The CDR3 nucleotides read TGTGCCAGCAGCTCTCGGACGGCCACTACCACCGGGGAGCTGTTTTTT.

CDR3 amino acids: CAISKGVNGANVLTF. The CDR3 DNA follows: TGTGCCATCTCCAAAGGGGTAAATGGGGCCAACGTCCTGACTTTC. This chain uses TRBV19 with TRBJ2-6, with D maybe TRBD1 (5 bases). The CDR3 spans 15 residues. CDR1 and CDR2 from the germline V gene are LNHDA and SQIVND (reference sequence). V lost 10 bases to trimming and J lost 3 bases, with 16 bases between them.

The chain recombines TRBV7-2 with TRBJ2-7, with TRBD2 as a possible D gene (6 bases). V shed 1 base and J shed 4 bases, with 11 bases lying between them. This CDR3 spans 14 amino acids. Germline assignment: CDR1 SGHTA and CDR2 FQGNSA. The DNA for the CDR3 is TGTGCCAGCAGCTTAGACATGGGGGGTTACGAGCAGTACTTC. Residues: CASSLDMGGYEQYF.

This clone was counted once. V usage is TRBV18 and J usage is TRBJ2-2; 7 positions agree with TRBD2. Germline V gives CDR1 KGHSH, CDR2 LQKENI. This CDR3 is built from 14 residues. Germline trimming cut 3 bases from V and 5 bases from J; bases unmatched to any gene: 3. CDR3 nucleotide sequence: TGTGCCAGCTCACCTTCAGCGGGGACCGGGGAGCTGTTTTTT. Translating it yields CASSPSAGTGELFF. Complete variable domain (other parts from reference TRBV18 and TRBJ2-2): NAGVMQNPRHLVRRRGQEARLRCSPMKGHSHVYWYRQLPEEGLKFMVYLQKENIIDESGMPKERFSAEFPKEGPSILRIQQVVRGDSAAYFCASSPSAGTGELFFGEGSRLTVL.

The chain carries TRBV7-2 and TRBJ2-7, with TRBD1 as a possible D gene (7 bases). This CDR3 has 15 residues. Trimming cost V 5 bases and J 3 bases, with 17 bases left between them. The germline V gene has CDR1 SGHTA and CDR2 FQGNSA. Here the CDR3 reads CASSPQSGGGYEQYF. CDR3 nucleotides: TGTGCCAGCAGCCCGCAATCAGGGGGAGGCTACGAGCAGTACTTC.

The genes are TRBV7-3 and TRBJ2-7; 8 bases map to TRBD2. This CDR3 contains 15 residues. Per germline, CDR1 SGHTA and CDR2 FQGTGA. The trim removed 6 bases at V and 0 bases at J, leaving 7 bases unmatched. CDR3 coding DNA: TGTGCCAGCAGTGAAAGCGGGGGCTACTCCTACGAGCAGTACTTC. Translated: CASSESGGYSYEQYF.

The chain couples TRBV10-2 to TRBJ2-5; D is unresolved. With 4 bases removed from V and 3 bases from J, the gap between germline ends came to 18 bases. Germline CDR1 reads WSHSY; CDR2 reads SAAADI. The CDR3 contains 16 residues. The CDR3 here is CASSGALLNTKETQYF. The CDR3 DNA reads TGCGCCAGCAGTGGCGCCCTCCTGAACACTAAAGAGACCCAGTACTTC.

This rearrangement joins TRBV7-8 to TRBJ2-1; possible D gene TRBD1, 6 bases. The ends were cut back, 6 bases at V and 3 bases at J, with 15 bases in the middle. Germline CDR1 reads SGHVS; CDR2 reads FQNEAQ. The CDR3 runs to 15 residues. CDR3 DNA: TGTGCCAGCAGACTCCGGGACAATCTCTACAATGAGCAGTTCTTC. This sequence encodes CASRLRDNLYNEQFF.

This rearrangement joins TRBV7-2 to TRBJ2-7, with D possibly being TRBD1 (7 bases). This CDR3 comprises 15 residues. Germline V gives CDR1 SGHTA, CDR2 FQGNSA. The germline V and J ends were trimmed by 3 bases and 3 bases, with 15 bases remaining between them. CDR3 amino acids: CASSFAGGINYEQYF. DNA of the CDR3: TGTGCCAGCAGCTTCGCAGGGGGGATTAACTACGAGCAGTACTTC.

The V gene is TRBV6-5, the J gene TRBJ2-5, with D perhaps TRBD1 (5 bases). V lost 8 bases and J 1 base, leaving 14 bases between the germline ends. Germline CDR1 is MNHEY and CDR2 is SVGAGI. The length of the CDR3 is 14 residues. The CDR3 bases are TGTGCCAGCGCTAGGGGTCCGGGCCAAGAGACCCAGTACTTC. It encodes CASARGPGQETQYF.